This TCR beta chain was obtained from a study of post-analysis software for immune sequencing data. Findings of the study overall: Four to six TRBV segments were more frequent in patients than controls; TRBV5-6, TRBV5-1 and TRBV20-1 belonged to this group. Under the F measure, samples that were prepared in one batch clustered strongly together.

Unique molecular identifiers had been added to the TCR beta cDNA libraries. Each batch of roughly 0.95 to 10 million T cells produced hundreds of thousands of cDNA molecules. Using its own MiXCR run on the PCR reads, TCRdb lists one record per CDR3 protein. The sample has about 540,000 distinct CDR3 sequences; roughly 34% are singletons. As for this clonotype: Its target is unknown.

The V and J ends lost 3 bases and 4 bases respectively, with 12 bases between them. Germline CDR1 reads SQVTM; CDR2 reads ANQGSEA. The CDR3 has 13 amino acids. This receptor was taken from a girl between 2 and 17 years old with multiple sclerosis. What was sequenced was blood. The chain has TRBV29-1 and TRBJ1-1; no definite D call. The DNA for the CDR3 is TGCAGCGTTGAGCGGCAGGAGGTCACTGAAGCTTTCTTT. Translation: CSVERQEVTEAFF.